This TCR beta chain is drawn from a study of response to subunit inactivated influenza vaccine. Trimming shortened V by 3 bases and J by 0 bases, and 11 bases separated the two germline ends. The CDR3 sequence is 15 residues long. Germline V gene lookup returns CDR1 SGHTA and CDR2 FQGNSA. TCRdb reprocessed the RT-PCR reads via MiXCR and lists one record per CDR3 protein. The sample contains 500,000 to 550,000 distinct CDR3 sequences, roughly 23% of which appear only once. These records were also assigned to another study, of T cells expressing NK-cell markers. From that second work: UMI-tagged 5'RACE template switching yielded the TCR beta cDNA. Once again these clonotypes came out on top in the CD3+CD56-NKG2C+ fraction of a few donors.

This clonotype originated in a man aged 50 to 60 who received an inactivated influenza vaccine. The material was CD4+ T cells sorted from PBMCs, obtained about 13 days after vaccination. The chain carries TRBV7-2 and TRBJ1-2, with no clear D. The CDR3 is CASSFSPAANYGYTF. CDR3 sequence (DNA): TGTGCCAGCAGCTTCTCCCCCGCGGCTAACTATGGCTACACCTTC.